What follows is one T cell receptor beta chain and its context. The data originate from a study of radiotherapy plus CTLA-4 blockade in lung cancer. Trimming removed 1 base at V and 5 bases at J, with 9 bases between. This CDR3 comprises 13 residues. Germline CDR1 reads SNHLY; CDR2 reads FYNNEI. Only in-frame clones appear in the TCRdb table, and some are missing; sequencing was by immunoSEQ multiplex PCR. The sample has 25,000 to 35,000 clones; approximately 78% are singletons. This TCR was recovered from a human donor with non-small cell lung cancer that progressed on radiotherapy plus ipilimumab. The V gene is TRBV2, the J gene TRBJ2-7, with a possible D match to TRBD2 (6 bases). The sequencing used peripheral blood, collected from a patient treated with radiotherapy plus ipilimumab. CDR3 residues: CASSEERAHEQYF. The CDR3, as DNA: TGTGCCAGCAGTGAAGAGCGGGCCCACGAGCAGTACTTC.